This TCR beta chain comes out of a study of Graves' ophthalmopathy and Graves' hyperthyroidism. V shed 1 base and J shed 7 bases, with 5 bases lying between them. There are 12 residues in the CDR3. Germline CDR1 and CDR2: GTSNPN and SVGIG (reference sequence). This clonotype was picked up many times. Under 3 months in duration, the ophthalmopathy in affected donors had moderate-to-severe activity, CAS ≥3 and NOSPECS ≥4. Patients were left out if they had other autoimmune diseases, uncontrolled infections, pregnancy or lactation. Clinicians diagnosed using symptoms, serum thyroxine, TRAb, thyroid ultrasound and orbital computed tomography. The PBMCs were taken from around 10 ml of fresh peripheral blood. RNA transcripts provided the template for amplifying TCR beta CDR3 regions. RT-PCR with HTBI primers came first, then second-round multiplex PCR. MiXCR, applied by TCRdb to the multiplex PCR reads, yields one record per CDR3 protein. The repertoire includes approximately 460,000 distinct CDR3 sequences, 14% of them detected once, and 9.8% sits in the top ten.

The sample was blood. The chain couples TRBV30 to TRBJ1-6; D unclear. The receptor was isolated from a woman in her twenties or thirties with Graves' ophthalmopathy. CDR3 DNA: TGTGCCTGGAGTGGCTGGAATTCACCCCTCCACTTT. Protein sequence: CAWSGWNSPLHF.